The clone carrying this TCR beta chain has only one observation. The V end lost 1 base, the J end lost 3 bases, and 16 bases lay between the germline ends. The germline V gene has CDR1 MNHEY and CDR2 SMNVEV (reference sequence). The CDR3 is 17 residues long. This entry belongs to a study of T cell responses to AZD1222 COVID-19 vaccine. Only in-frame clones appear in the TCRdb table, and some are missing; sequencing was by immunoSEQ multiplex PCR. The table records around 140,000 clones, around 94% of them present only once. The chain joins TRBV27 to TRBJ2-1; D ambiguous. This receptor was identified in an adult who had recovered from COVID-19. The specimen was peripheral blood, collected after recovery from COVID-19. The CDR3 loop is CASSLLGLVGNYNEQFF. The CDR3, as DNA: TGTGCCAGCAGTTTATTGGGATTAGTAGGAAACTACAATGAGCAGTTCTTC.